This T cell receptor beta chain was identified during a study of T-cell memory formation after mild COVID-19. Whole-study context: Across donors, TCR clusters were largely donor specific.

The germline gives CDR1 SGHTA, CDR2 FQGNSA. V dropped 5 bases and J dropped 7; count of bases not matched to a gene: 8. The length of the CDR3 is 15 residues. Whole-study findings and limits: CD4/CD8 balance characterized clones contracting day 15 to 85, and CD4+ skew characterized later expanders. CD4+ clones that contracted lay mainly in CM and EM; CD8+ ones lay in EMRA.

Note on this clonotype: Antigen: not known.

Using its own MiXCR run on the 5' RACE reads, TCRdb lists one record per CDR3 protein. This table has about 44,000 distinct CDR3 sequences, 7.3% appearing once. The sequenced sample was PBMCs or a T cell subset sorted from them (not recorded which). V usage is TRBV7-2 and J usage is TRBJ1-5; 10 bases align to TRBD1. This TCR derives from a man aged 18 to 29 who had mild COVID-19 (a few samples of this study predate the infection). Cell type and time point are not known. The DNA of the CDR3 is TGTGCCAGCAGCCCACAGACAGGGGGCGGCCAGCCCCAGCATTTT. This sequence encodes CASSPQTGGGQPQHF. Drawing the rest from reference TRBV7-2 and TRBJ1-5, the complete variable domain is GAGVSQSPSNKVTEKGKDVELRCDPISGHTALYWYRQSLGQGLEFLIYFQGNSAPDKSGLPSDRFSAERTGGSVSTLTIQRTQQEDSAVYLCASSPQTGGGQPQHFGDGTRLSIL.